The entry below gives a single T cell receptor (beta chain) sequence along with its context. The sample is drawn from a study of blood T cell repertoires in COVID-19. V gave up 2 bases and J gave up 0 bases, with 11 bases separating them. Germline V gives CDR1 SGHVS, CDR2 FQNEAQ. There are 16 residues in the CDR3. The table came from immunoSEQ multiplex PCR; TCRdb's copy has only in-frame clones and leaves some out. Of roughly 250,000 clones in the sample, 80% to 90% were seen once. This TCR was recovered from a young woman who had recovered from COVID-19. The rearrangement joins TRBV7-8 to TRBJ2-1; D uncertain. Specimen: PBMCs or T cells enriched from blood (not recorded which). This CDR3 is CASSLSLRISYNEQFF. Written as DNA, the CDR3 is TGTGCCAGCAGCTTATCTCTGAGAATCTCCTACAATGAGCAGTTCTTC.